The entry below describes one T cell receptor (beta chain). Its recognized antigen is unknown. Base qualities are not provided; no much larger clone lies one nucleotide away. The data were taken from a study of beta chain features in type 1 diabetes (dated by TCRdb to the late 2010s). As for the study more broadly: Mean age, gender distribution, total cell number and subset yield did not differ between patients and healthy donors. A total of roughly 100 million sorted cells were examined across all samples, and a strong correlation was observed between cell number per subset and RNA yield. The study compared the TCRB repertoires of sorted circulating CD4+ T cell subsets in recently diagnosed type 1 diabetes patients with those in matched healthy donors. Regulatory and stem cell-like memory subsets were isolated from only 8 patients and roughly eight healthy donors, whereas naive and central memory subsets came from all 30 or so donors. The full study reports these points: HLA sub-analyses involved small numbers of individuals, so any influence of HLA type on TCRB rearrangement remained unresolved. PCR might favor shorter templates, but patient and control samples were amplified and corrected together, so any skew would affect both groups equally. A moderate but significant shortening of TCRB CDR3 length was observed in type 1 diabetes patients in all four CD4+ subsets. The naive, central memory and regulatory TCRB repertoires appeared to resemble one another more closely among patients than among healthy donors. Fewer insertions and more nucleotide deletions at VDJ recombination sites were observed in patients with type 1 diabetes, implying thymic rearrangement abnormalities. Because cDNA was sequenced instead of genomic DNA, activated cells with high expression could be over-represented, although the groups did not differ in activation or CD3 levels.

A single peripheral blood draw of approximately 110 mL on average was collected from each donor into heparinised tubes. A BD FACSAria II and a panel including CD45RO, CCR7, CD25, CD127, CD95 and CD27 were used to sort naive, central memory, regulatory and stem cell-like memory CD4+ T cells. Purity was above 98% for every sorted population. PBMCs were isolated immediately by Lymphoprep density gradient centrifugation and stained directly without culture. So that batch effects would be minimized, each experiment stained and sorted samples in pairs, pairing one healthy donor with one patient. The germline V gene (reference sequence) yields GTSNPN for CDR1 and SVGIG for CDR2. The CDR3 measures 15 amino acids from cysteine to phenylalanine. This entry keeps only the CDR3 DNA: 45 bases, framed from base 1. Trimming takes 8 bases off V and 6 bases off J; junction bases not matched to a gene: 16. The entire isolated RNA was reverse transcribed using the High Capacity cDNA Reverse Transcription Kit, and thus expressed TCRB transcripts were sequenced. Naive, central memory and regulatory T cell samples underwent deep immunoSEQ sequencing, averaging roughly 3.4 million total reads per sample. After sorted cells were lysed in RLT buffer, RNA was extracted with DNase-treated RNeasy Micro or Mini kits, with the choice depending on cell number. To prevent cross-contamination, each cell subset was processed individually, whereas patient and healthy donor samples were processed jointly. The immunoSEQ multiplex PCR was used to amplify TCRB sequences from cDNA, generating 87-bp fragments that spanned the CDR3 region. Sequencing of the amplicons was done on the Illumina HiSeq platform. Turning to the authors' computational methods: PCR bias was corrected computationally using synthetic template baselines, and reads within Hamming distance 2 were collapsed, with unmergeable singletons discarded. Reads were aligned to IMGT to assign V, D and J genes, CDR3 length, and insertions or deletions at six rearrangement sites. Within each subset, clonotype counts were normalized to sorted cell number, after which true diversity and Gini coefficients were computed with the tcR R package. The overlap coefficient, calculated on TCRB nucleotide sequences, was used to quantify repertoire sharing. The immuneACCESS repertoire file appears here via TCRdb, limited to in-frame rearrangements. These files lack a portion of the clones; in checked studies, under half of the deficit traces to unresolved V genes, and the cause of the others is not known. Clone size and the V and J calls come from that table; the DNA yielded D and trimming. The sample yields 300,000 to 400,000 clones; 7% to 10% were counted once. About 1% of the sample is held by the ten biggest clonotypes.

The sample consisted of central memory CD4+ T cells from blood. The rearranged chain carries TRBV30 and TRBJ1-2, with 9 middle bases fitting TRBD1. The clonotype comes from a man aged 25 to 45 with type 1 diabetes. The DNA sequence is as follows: TGTGCCAGTTACCGGGACAGGGCTCGATTCCATGGCTACACCTTC. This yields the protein CASYRDRARFHGYTF. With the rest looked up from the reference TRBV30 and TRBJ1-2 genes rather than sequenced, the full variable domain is SQTIHQWPATLVQPVGSPLSLECTVEGTSNPNLYWYRQAAGRGLQLLFYSVGIGQISSEVPQNLSASRPQDRQFILSSKKLLLSDSGFYLCASYRDRARFHGYTFGSGTRLTVV.